The next 14 T cell receptor beta chains were all read from a single sample in a study of T-cell reconstitution after alpha-beta-depleted transplantation in children. TCRbeta library construction was performed incorporating unique molecular identifiers. Using its own MiXCR run on the PCR reads, TCRdb lists one record per CDR3 protein. Of about 120,000 distinct CDR3 sequences in the sample, approximately 22% were seen once. The sample in question was PBMCs, mostly from graft donor cells, obtained 180 days after TCRalphabeta/CD19-depleted stem cell transplant. Receptor source: a male patient between 2 and 10 years old who had a stem cell transplant for chronic granulomatous disease, so the T cells may come from the graft donor.

V is TRBV5-1 and J is TRBJ2-7; 9 positions agree with TRBD1. Germline CDR1 SGHRS, CDR2 YFSETQ. The CDR3 has 14 amino acids. The junction had 4 bases not matched to a gene; V was cut back by 0 bases and J by 6 bases. The CDR3, as DNA: TGCGCCAGCAGCTTGGGCGGGACAGGGATCGAGCAGTACTTC. It translates to CASSLGGTGIEQYF.

The table lists this clonotype with a count of one. The chain couples TRBV14 to TRBJ2-3; D not resolved. V was clipped by 2 bases and J by 3 bases, with 6 bases between them. The V gene's germline CDR1 is SGHDN and CDR2 FVKESK. CDR3 size: 13 residues. CDR3 sequence reads: CASSQLLTDTQYF. The CDR3 nucleotides are TGTGCCAGCAGCCAATTACTGACAGATACGCAGTATTTT.

A remark on this clonotype: A single base separates this from a much larger clone, so it may be a read error. The gene calls are TRBV20-1 and TRBJ2-4; 9 positions match TRBD2. This CDR3 spans 14 amino acids. Germline loops: CDR1 DFQATT, CDR2 SNEGSKA (reference sequence). The CDR3 here is CSAYSGSGLNSQYF. The CDR3 DNA follows: TGCAGTGCTTATAGCGGGAGTGGATTGAACAGTCAGTACTTC.

At least ten counts were recorded for this clonotype. The chain recombines TRBV6-2 or TRBV6-3 with TRBJ2-5; 11 bases map to TRBD1. The CDR3 contains 17 residues. CDR1 MNHEY and CDR2 SVGEGT come from the germline V gene. V shed 7 bases and J 8 bases; nucleotides not matched to a gene: 18. CDR3 region: CASNPGTGGFLGCTQYF. DNA of the CDR3: TGTGCCAGCAACCCCGGGACAGGGGGTTTCCTCGGGTGTACCCAGTACTTC.

The V call is TRBV12-3 or TRBV12-4, the J call TRBJ1-1; D may be TRBD1 (6 bases). Deletions cut 3 bases from V and 4 bases from J, with 18 bases between. The CDR3 runs to 16 residues. CDR3 nucleotide sequence: TGTGCCAGCAGTTTTCGGGCAGGGTGGGACATCACTGAAGCTTTCTTT. This translates into CASSFRAGWDITEAFF.

This clonotype has at least ten counts. The V call is TRBV20-1, the J call TRBJ2-7; 12 nucleotides match TRBD2. J lost 3 bases, V lost 6 bases, and 3 bases had no gene match. This CDR3 is 13 amino acids long. Germline CDR1 is DFQATT and CDR2 is SNEGSKA (reference sequence). The CDR3 nucleotides read TGCAGTGCAAGACTAGCGGGGGTCTACGAGCAGTACTTC. Translated, it gives CSARLAGVYEQYF.

This clonotype appeared many times. The gene calls are TRBV28 and TRBJ2-6; 7 bases line up with TRBD1. Germline V lookup: CDR1 MDHEN, CDR2 SYDVKM. Germline trimming cut 6 bases from V and 1 base from J; bases unmatched to any gene: 9. The CDR3 loop spans 17 amino acids. CDR3 in DNA: TGTGCCAGCAGCACCGACAGGGTTAAGTCTGGGGCCAACGTCCTGACTTTC. Its translation: CASSTDRVKSGANVLTF.

The chain joins TRBV11-1 to TRBJ2-4; either TRBD1 or TRBD2 may fit D (5 bases each). V was pared by 0 bases and J by 0 bases, with 21 bases between. Germline V gene lookup returns CDR1 SGHAT and CDR2 FQDESV (reference sequence). The CDR3 is 20 residues long. CDR3 amino acids: CASSLAQGIEGFLAKNIQYF. The DNA of the CDR3 is TGTGCCAGCAGCTTAGCGCAGGGCATCGAGGGATTCTTAGCCAAAAACATTCAGTACTTC.

This clonotype was seen ten or more times. V and J are TRBV24-1 and TRBJ1-5, with 11 bases identical to TRBD1. CDR3 length: 15 residues. From germline, CDR1 is KGHDR and CDR2 SFDVKD. Losses at the gene ends were 2 bases for V and 9 bases for J; bases not matched to a gene: 5. The CDR3 is CATSDSGTGGWPQHF. As DNA, the CDR3 is TGTGCCACCAGTGATTCTGGGACAGGGGGTTGGCCCCAGCATTTT.

The chain joins TRBV20-1 to TRBJ1-2; a possible D gene is TRBD1 (5 bases). V shed 0 bases and J shed 3 bases, with 11 bases lying between them. From germline, CDR1 is DFQATT and CDR2 SNEGSKA (reference sequence). The CDR3 runs 14 residues. The CDR3 DNA sequence: TGCAGTGCTAGAGATCGGCAGGGCCACTATGGCTACACCTTC. Protein: CSARDRQGHYGYTF.

This clonotype has a count of ten or more. The chain links TRBV20-1 to TRBJ2-4, with 10 nucleotides matching TRBD2. Losses at the gene ends were 6 bases for V and 0 bases for J; bases not matched to a gene: 8. CDR1 DFQATT and CDR2 SNEGSKA come from the germline V gene (reference sequence). The CDR3 loop spans 16 amino acids. The CDR3 loop is CSARTSGRLAKNIQYF. Here the CDR3 DNA reads TGCAGTGCACGGACTAGCGGACGGCTAGCCAAAAACATTCAGTACTTC.

The CDR3 DNA follows: TGTGCCAGCAGTTTGCTACTAGCGGGTGGCTCCTACGAGCAGTACTTC. This sequence encodes CASSLLLAGGSYEQYF. The chain carries TRBV27 and TRBJ2-7, with 9 bases lining up with TRBD2. Germline lookup yields CDR1 MNHEY and CDR2 SMNVEV (reference sequence). The CDR3 runs 16 residues. Losses at the gene ends were 3 bases for V and 0 bases for J; bases not matched to a gene: 6.

This clonotype was counted at least ten times. This rearrangement joins TRBV5-1 to TRBJ2-1, with 7 bases identical to TRBD2. The CDR3 runs 16 residues. CDR1 and CDR2 (germline): SGHRS, YFSETQ. V lost 0 bases, J lost 4 bases, and 7 bases stayed unmatched. The DNA for the CDR3 is TGCGCCAGCAGCTTGGTCGGGACTATTAATTACAATGAGCAGTTCTTC. As protein: CASSLVGTINYNEQFF. Supplemented by reference TRBV5-1 and TRBJ2-1, the full variable domain reads KAGVTQTPRYLIKTRGQQVTLSCSPISGHRSVSWYQQTPGQGLQFLFEYFSETQRNKGNFPGRFSGRQFSNSRSEMNVSTLELGDSALYLCASSLVGTINYNEQFFGPGTRLTVL.

Concerning this clonotype itself: A read error is possible here, since a much larger clone lies one base away. This chain links TRBV7-8 with TRBJ2-7; 9 bases match TRBD1. V was clipped by 5 bases and J by 9 bases; unmatched bases: 8. The V gene's germline CDR1 is SGHVS and CDR2 FQNEAQ. The CDR3 runs 13 residues. The CDR3 protein is CASSHQDRGRQYF. The CDR3 DNA follows: TGTGCCAGCAGCCATCAGGACAGGGGAAGGCAGTACTTC.